Below are 3 T cell receptor beta chains sequenced from a single sample in a study of CD8 T cells in Susac syndrome. RNA in amounts of roughly 0.45 to 1 ug was reverse transcribed with random hexamers. TCRdb recomputed calls from the immunoSEQ multiplex PCR reads with MiXCR, one row per CDR3 protein. The sample has fewer than 150,000 distinct CDR3 sequences, about 95% seen once. The sequencing sample was made of CD4+ T cells from PBMCs. These receptors were collected from a human donor in good health.

The chain links TRBV3-1 to TRBJ1-1; no definite D call. This CDR3 comprises 15 residues. In germline, CDR1 is LGHDT, CDR2 YNNKEL (reference sequence). The V end was cut by 1 base, the J end by 6 bases, with 15 bases between. The CDR3 nucleotides read TGTGCCAGCAGCCAAGGTTCCGGGGTTCGCGCTGAAGCTTTCTTT. Its translation is CASSQGSGVRAEAFF.

The chain combines TRBV7-9 with TRBJ2-7, with D maybe TRBD1 (5 bases). The CDR3 loop spans 14 amino acids. The V end lost 3 bases, the J end lost 4 bases, and 13 bases lay between the germline ends. Germline-derived CDR1 and CDR2 are SEHNR and FQNEAQ (reference sequence). CDR3 in amino acids: CASSFRGRVYEQYF. DNA for the CDR3: TGTGCCAGCAGCTTTAGGGGCCGCGTATACGAGCAGTACTTC.

In DNA, the CDR3 is TGTGCCACCAGTGATTCAGGGGTCGACTTATACGAGCAGTACTTC. Encoded protein: CATSDSGVDLYEQYF. This sequence joins TRBV24-1 and TRBJ2-7; D possibly corresponds to TRBD1 (6 bases). The length of the CDR3 is 15 residues. The germline V gene has CDR1 KGHDR and CDR2 SFDVKD. The V gene lost 2 bases and the J gene lost 4 bases, with 14 bases spanning the gap.